What follows are 27 T cell receptor beta chains derived from one specimen sequenced in a study of blood T cell repertoires in COVID-19. Repertoires were generated with immunoSEQ multiplex PCR, while TCRdb's copy carries only in-frame clones and drops some. The table includes some 180,000 clones, roughly 82% detected once. The sequenced sample was peripheral blood. Source of these receptors: a woman aged 55-69 years with COVID-19, enrolled during active disease.

The gene calls are TRBV5-1 and TRBJ2-7; D call uncertain. CDR3 length: 13 residues. Germline CDR1 and CDR2: SGHRS and YFSETQ. V dropped 2 bases and J dropped 2 bases, with 8 bases sitting between them. This CDR3 is CASSLSATYEQYF. As DNA, the CDR3 is TGCGCCAGCAGCTTAAGCGCGACCTACGAGCAGTACTTC. The full variable domain, in which reference TRBV5-1 and TRBJ2-7 provide the parts outside the CDR3, is KAGVTQTPRYLIKTRGQQVTLSCSPISGHRSVSWYQQTPGQGLQFLFEYFSETQRNKGNFPGRFSGRQFSNSRSEMNVSTLELGDSALYLCASSLSATYEQYFGPGTRLTVT.

V gene TRBV19 combines with J gene TRBJ1-2; TRBD1 agrees at 8 bases. V shed 4 bases and J 6 bases; nucleotides not matched to a gene: 7. CDR1 is LNHDA, CDR2 SQIVND, per germline (reference sequence). This CDR3 region has 14 residues. The CDR3 loop is CASSTAGQGNGYTF. The CDR3 nucleotides read TGTGCCAGTAGTACCGCTGGACAGGGAAATGGCTACACCTTC.

V is TRBV5-1 and J is TRBJ2-7, with D possibly TRBD1 on 6 matching bases. CDR3 size: 14 residues. V shed 4 bases and J shed 2 bases, with 13 bases lying between them. Germline V CDR1 and CDR2: SGHRS, YFSETQ. CDR3 region: CASSLDSPTYEQYF. CDR3 DNA: TGCGCCAGCAGCCTGGACAGTCCCACCTACGAGCAGTACTTC.

This clone was seen more than once but under ten times. The V gene is TRBV3-1 (or the pseudogene TRBV3-2), the J gene TRBJ1-2, with D unresolved. Trimming took 1 base from V and 2 from J, leaving 5 bases between them. Germline V lookup: CDR1 LGHDT, CDR2 YNNKEL (reference sequence). The CDR3 has 13 residues. The CDR3 DNA reads as TGTGCCAGCAGCCAAGTCCAGAACTATGGCTACACCTTC. Translation gives CASSQVQNYGYTF.

The V and J genes are TRBV28 and TRBJ2-1, with 7 bases lining up with TRBD2. This CDR3 contains 15 residues. Germline loops: CDR1 MDHEN, CDR2 SYDVKM. Germline trimming cut 3 bases from V and 4 bases from J; bases unmatched to any gene: 6. CDR3 sequence reads: CASSLIRGVYNEQFF. The DNA of the CDR3 is TGTGCCAGCAGTTTGATACGGGGGGTTTACAATGAGCAGTTCTTC. The whole variable domain, filled in from reference TRBV28 and TRBJ2-1, reads DVKVTQSSRYLVKRTGEKVFLECVQDMDHENMFWYRQDPGLGLRLIYFSYDVKMKEKGDIPEGYSVSREKKERFSLILESASTNQTSMYLCASSLIRGVYNEQFFGPGTRLTVL.

The chain links TRBV2 to TRBJ1-6; tentative D call: TRBD1 (5 bases). Per the germline V gene, CDR1 is SNHLY and CDR2 is FYNNEI. V was shortened by 4 bases and J by 7 bases, with 14 bases between the two germline ends. This CDR3 spans 15 amino acids. Here the CDR3 reads CASSATDTTNSPLHF. The CDR3 region has the DNA TGTGCCAGCAGTGCAACGGACACGACCAATTCACCCCTCCACTTT.

This clone showed up just a few times. The chain couples TRBV19 to TRBJ2-7, with 14 positions matching TRBD2. The ends lost 7 bases at V and 6 bases at J; junction bases unmatched: 8. Germline loops: CDR1 LNHDA, CDR2 SQIVND (reference sequence). This CDR3 contains 15 residues. The CDR3 DNA sequence: TGTGCCAGTACCAGGGGACTAGCGGGAGCCGGCGAGCAGTACTTC. Amino acids: CASTRGLAGAGEQYF.

DNA for the CDR3: TGTGCCAGCAGCGCAAGAACTATTAAAGGGGTTACCCAGTACTTC. Encoded protein: CASSARTIKGVTQYF. The V call is TRBV7-9, the J call TRBJ2-5; TRBD1 might be the D (5 bases). This CDR3 contains 15 residues. Germline V lookup: CDR1 SEHNR, CDR2 FQNEAQ (reference sequence). Trimming left V 5 bases short and J 8 bases short, with 21 bases between.

The V gene is TRBV5-5, the J gene TRBJ2-7, with D possibly TRBD2 on 6 matching bases. Germline V gives CDR1 SGHKS, CDR2 YYEKEE (reference sequence). V was cut by 4 bases and J by 0 bases, with 11 bases left in between. The CDR3 consists of 14 residues. CDR3 residues: CASSPGDSSYEQYF. The CDR3 coding sequence is TGTGCCAGCAGCCCGGGGGATAGCTCCTACGAGCAGTACTTC.

In its sample, this clone was seen a few times. The CDR3 reads CASSEQAVSNQPQHF. Written as DNA, the CDR3 is TGTGCCAGCAGCGAACAGGCAGTTAGCAATCAGCCCCAGCATTTT. The J gene is TRBJ1-5, the V gene TRBV2; TRBD1 is a possible D gene (5 bases). V was trimmed by 6 bases and J by 0 bases, leaving 12 bases between them. CDR1 and CDR2 from the germline V gene are SNHLY and FYNNEI. The CDR3 runs 15 residues.

The chain links TRBV28 to TRBJ1-5; D perhaps matches TRBD1 (5 bases). The CDR3 totals 14 residues. Germline loops: CDR1 MDHEN, CDR2 SYDVKM. V lost 5 bases and J lost 9, with 17 bases in between. This CDR3 is CASSHPGDGRPQHF. The CDR3 DNA sequence: TGTGCCAGCAGTCACCCGGGGGACGGGAGGCCCCAGCATTTT.

The chain links TRBV7-2 to TRBJ1-2; no firm D call. Looked up from germline, CDR1 is SGHTA and CDR2 is FQGNSA. CDR3 size: 13 residues. V was clipped by 2 bases and J by 3 bases, with 7 bases between them. The CDR3 bases are TGTGCCAGCAGCTTACAACCGGACTATGGCTACACCTTC. Translating gives CASSLQPDYGYTF.

CDR3 protein: CASSVGVTGSEQYF. In DNA form, the CDR3 reads TGTGCCAGCAGCGTAGGGGTGACAGGGAGCGAGCAGTACTTC. V usage is TRBV9 and J usage is TRBJ2-7; 7 nucleotides agree with TRBD1. This CDR3 spans 14 amino acids. Trimming took 0 bases from V and 6 from J; bases not matched to a gene: 6. CDR1 is SGDLS and CDR2 is YYNGEE in the germline V gene. Filled out from reference TRBV9 and TRBJ2-7, the complete variable domain reads DSGVTQTPKHLITATGQRVTLRCSPRSGDLSVYWYQQSLDQGLQFLIQYYNGEERAKGNILERFSAQQFPDLHSELNLSSLELGDSALYFCASSVGVTGSEQYFGPGTRLTVT.

In this sample, this clone turned up once. CDR3 in amino acids: CASSHRPNQPQHF. The DNA of the CDR3 is TGTGCCAGCAGCCACAGGCCCAATCAGCCCCAGCATTTT. The rearrangement uses TRBV11-2 and TRBJ1-5, with a tentative D call TRBD1 (5 bases). Trimming cost V 5 bases and J 3 bases, with 8 bases left between them. The CDR3 has 13 residues. Germline CDR1 and CDR2: SGHAT and FQNNGV.

The genes are TRBV27 and TRBJ2-1; TRBD2 matches at 11 bases. The CDR3 has 15 amino acids. Looked up from germline, CDR1 is MNHEY and CDR2 is SMNVEV (reference sequence). Trimming cost V 6 bases and J 5 bases; bases outside gene matches: 6. In nucleotides, the CDR3 is TGTGCCAGCAGCATCGGGACTAGCGGAGACAATGAGCAGTTCTTC. Its protein is CASSIGTSGDNEQFF.

The CDR3 DNA reads TGTGCCAGCAGCGACCGCGGGGGGCCCCAGGAGACCCAGTACTTC. It specifies CASSDRGGPQETQYF. The gene calls are TRBV5-6 and TRBJ2-5, with 8 bases identical to TRBD2. The CDR3 loop spans 15 amino acids. Per germline, CDR1 SGHDT and CDR2 YYEEEE. V lost 4 bases and J lost 5; bases outside the gene matches: 10.

The chain carries TRBV4-3 and TRBJ2-2; 10 nucleotides line up with TRBD1. J lost 5 bases, V lost 4 bases, and 4 bases had no gene match. The CDR3 consists of 15 residues. Per germline, CDR1 LGHNA and CDR2 YSLEER. Here the CDR3 DNA reads TGCGCCAGCAGCCGCCGGACAGGGGGGACCGGGGAGCTGTTTTTT. Translated: CASSRRTGGTGELFF.

This rearrangement joins TRBV11-2 to TRBJ1-6; D is uncertain. The V end was cut by 1 base, the J end by 4 bases, with 8 bases between. This CDR3 contains 15 residues. The germline gives CDR1 SGHAT, CDR2 FQNNGV. CDR3 bases: TGTGCCAGCAGCTTAGCGTTGAGTTATAATTCACCCCTCCACTTT. Amino acid sequence: CASSLALSYNSPLHF.

This clone was seen repeatedly, ten times or more. The chain joins TRBV20-1 to TRBJ1-2; the match to TRBD1 covers 10 bases. In germline, CDR1 is DFQATT, CDR2 SNEGSKA (reference sequence). The CDR3 runs to 17 residues. V trimming: 3 bases; J trimming: 3 bases; junction bases outside the gene matches: 13. In nucleotides, the CDR3 is TGCAGTGCTAGTAGGGGACAGGGGCGCCTCAAACACTATGGCTACACCTTC. This sequence encodes CSASRGQGRLKHYGYTF.

The chain employs TRBV5-4 and TRBJ1-2, with 9 bases identical to TRBD1. This CDR3 has 15 amino acids. Losses at the gene ends were 5 bases for V and 8 bases for J; bases not matched to a gene: 13. Germline lookup yields CDR1 SGHNT and CDR2 YYREEE (reference sequence). Written as DNA, the CDR3 is TGTGCCAGCAGATTACAGGGGGCCGTCGGTCGAGGCTACACCTTC. It codes for CASRLQGAVGRGYTF.

The CDR3 DNA reads TGTGCCAGCAGCTTGTCAGGCACAGGATCCTCTGGGGCCAACGTCCTGACTTTC. Protein product: CASSLSGTGSSGANVLTF. This chain uses TRBV5-8 with TRBJ2-6; a possible D gene is TRBD1 (5 bases). Per the germline V gene, CDR1 is SGHTS and CDR2 is YDEGEE. Deletions cut 1 base from V and 0 bases from J, with 14 bases between. This CDR3 is 18 amino acids long.

This clone is a singleton in its sample. The rearrangement joins TRBV9 to TRBJ1-6, with TRBD1 matching over 8 bases. Germline-derived CDR1 and CDR2 are SGDLS and YYNGEE. Trimming cost V 4 bases and J 6 bases; bases outside gene matches: 6. CDR3 length equals 15 residues. The CDR3 DNA is TGTGCCAGCAGCCCCGGGGACAGGACTAATTCACCCCTCCACTTT. It specifies CASSPGDRTNSPLHF.

The chain uses TRBV5-6 and TRBJ2-1; the D gene is possibly TRBD1 (5 bases). Germline assignment: CDR1 SGHDT and CDR2 YYEEEE. Trimming removed 3 bases at V and 4 bases at J, with 8 bases between. There are 13 residues in the CDR3. The CDR3 here is CASSSGHYNEQFF. In nucleotides, the CDR3 is TGTGCCAGCAGCTCCGGACATTACAATGAGCAGTTCTTC.

This chain links TRBV9 with TRBJ2-3; the match to TRBD2 covers 8 bases. The CDR3 sequence is 13 residues long. Germline CDR1 and CDR2: SGDLS and YYNGEE. V lost 4 bases, J lost 4 bases, and 2 bases stayed unmatched. This CDR3 is CASSLGRADTQYF. CDR3 nucleotides: TGTGCCAGCAGCCTCGGGAGGGCAGATACGCAGTATTTT.

The chain employs TRBV7-9 and TRBJ1-5; TRBD1 matches 7 bases. V lost 1 base, J lost 2 bases, and 8 bases stayed unmatched. The CDR3 has 17 residues. CDR1 SEHNR and CDR2 FQNEAQ come from the germline V gene (reference sequence). CDR3 sequence: CASSLVILDRGNQPQHF. In DNA form, the CDR3 reads TGTGCCAGCAGCTTAGTTATTCTTGACAGGGGCAATCAGCCCCAGCATTTT.

The chain links TRBV29-1 to TRBJ1-2, with D tentatively TRBD1 (5 bases). CDR1 and CDR2 (germline): SQVTM, ANQGSEA. Trimming shortened V by 5 bases and J by 4 bases, and 17 bases separated the two germline ends. The CDR3 loop spans 14 amino acids. In nucleotides, the CDR3 is TGCAGCGTTAGGGCTGGGGCAGTGGCCTATGGCTACACCTTC. It specifies CSVRAGAVAYGYTF.

The chain employs TRBV6-1 and TRBJ1-2; possible D gene TRBD1, 6 bases. The length of the CDR3 is 15 residues. Germline lookup yields CDR1 MNHNS and CDR2 SASEGT. V was clipped by 2 bases and J by 4 bases, with 14 bases between them. The CDR3 nucleotides read TGTGCCAGCAGTGAACGGGGCGGGGGCGGCTATGGCTACACCTTC. Residues: CASSERGGGGYGYTF.